This TCR beta chain was sequenced for a study of vaccination effects on CD4 cells after COVID-19. Findings of the study overall: Clonal contraction was marked in infection- and vaccine-induced clones late after vaccination.

Germline trimming cut 8 bases from V and 8 bases from J; bases unmatched to any gene: 10. The CDR3 is made up of 13 amino acids. In germline, CDR1 is MDHEN, CDR2 SYDVKM. Turning to this clone: The antigen remains unidentified.

Clones were read by immunoSEQ multiplex PCR, and TCRdb kept only the in-frame ones, dropping some. The repertoire holds about 76,000 clones, with more than 70% as singletons. Scientists isolated CD4+ T cells after a roughly 10-day culture period ended. A half-medium replacement with IL-2 medium was carried out on days 3 and 7. This receptor was obtained from a human donor who received a COVID-19 vaccine. The input for sequencing was CD4+ T cells from PBMCs cultured without peptide, taken before COVID-19 vaccination. The rearrangement uses TRBV28 and TRBJ2-3, with 7 bases aligning to TRBD1. CDR3 nucleotide sequence: TGTGCCAGCCACCTCAGGGGGAGCGGTACGCAGTATTTT. Protein sequence: CASHLRGSGTQYF.